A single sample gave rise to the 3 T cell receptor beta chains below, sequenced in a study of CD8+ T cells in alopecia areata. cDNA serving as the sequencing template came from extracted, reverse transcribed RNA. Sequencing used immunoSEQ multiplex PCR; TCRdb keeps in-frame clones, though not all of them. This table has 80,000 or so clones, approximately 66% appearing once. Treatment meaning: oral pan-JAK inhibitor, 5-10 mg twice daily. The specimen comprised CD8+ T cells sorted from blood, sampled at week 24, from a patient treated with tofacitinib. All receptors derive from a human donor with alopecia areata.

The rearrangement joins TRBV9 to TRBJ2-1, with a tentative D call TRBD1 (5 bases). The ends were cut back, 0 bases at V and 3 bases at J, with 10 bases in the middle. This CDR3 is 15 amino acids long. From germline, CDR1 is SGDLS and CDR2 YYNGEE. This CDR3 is CASSVVTAYYNEQFF. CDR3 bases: TGTGCCAGCAGCGTAGTGACAGCTTACTACAATGAGCAGTTCTTC. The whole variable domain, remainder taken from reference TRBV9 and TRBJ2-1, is DSGVTQTPKHLITATGQRVTLRCSPRSGDLSVYWYQQSLDQGLQFLIQYYNGEERAKGNILERFSAQQFPDLHSELNLSSLELGDSALYFCASSVVTAYYNEQFFGPGTRLTVL.

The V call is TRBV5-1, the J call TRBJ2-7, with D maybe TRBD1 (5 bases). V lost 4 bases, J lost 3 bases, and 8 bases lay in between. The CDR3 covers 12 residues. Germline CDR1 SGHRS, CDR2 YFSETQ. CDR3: CASSRDSYEQYF. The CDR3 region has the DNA TGCGCCAGCAGCCGAGACAGCTACGAGCAGTACTTC.

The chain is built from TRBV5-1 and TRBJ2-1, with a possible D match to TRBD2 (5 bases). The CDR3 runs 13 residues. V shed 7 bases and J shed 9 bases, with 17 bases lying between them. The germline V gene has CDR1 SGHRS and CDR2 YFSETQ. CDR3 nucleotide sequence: TGCGCCAGCGCGAGTAGCCCAGCGGTTGAGCAGTTCTTC. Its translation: CASASSPAVEQFF.